The clone carrying this T cell receptor (beta chain) was seen only a few times. Its antigen is as yet unknown. This sample is drawn from a study of blood T cells in healthy people across ages. Looked up from germline, CDR1 is SNHLY and CDR2 is FYNNEI. V was clipped by 6 bases and J by 1 base; unmatched bases: 8. The CDR3 spans 15 residues. A second PCR of 7 to 11 cycles used a sample-barcoded 5' primer and a J-beta primer mix. TCRdb called the 5' RACE reads again in MiXCR, with one record for every CDR3 protein. The repertoire consists of about 800,000 distinct CDR3 sequences, with around 25% occurring once and the leading ten covering roughly 3.8%. Broader study findings: A roughly linear fall in TCR beta diversity per million T cells was seen with increasing age.

These data were likewise used in another study, on T cells of mothers and their children. That report adds: Material was donated by three healthy Caucasian mothers and their six children. Every mother produced more than 9.5 million TCR beta CDR3 reads, whereas every child provided 3 million to 3.5 million. Slightly higher but non-significant overlap marked related mother-child pairs versus unrelated pairs.

Sequencing used blood. V and J are TRBV2 and TRBJ1-2; 7 bases are shared with TRBD1. The TCR comes from a boy aged 10-17 years in good health. The CDR3 loop reads CASSERQGVNYGYTF. DNA of the CDR3: TGTGCCAGCAGCGAACGGCAGGGGGTTAACTATGGCTACACCTTC.